The clone carrying this TCR beta chain was counted at least ten times. RNA transcripts were the template for amplifying TCR beta CDR3 regions. The HTBI primer set drove a first-round RT-PCR of the TCR CDR3. TCRdb recomputed calls from the multiplex PCR reads with MiXCR, one row per CDR3 protein. The sample lists 90,000 to 120,000 distinct CDR3 sequences; about 15% were seen once. Germline loops: CDR1 MNHEY, CDR2 SMNVEV (reference sequence). There are 13 residues in the CDR3. V was trimmed by 6 bases and J by 6 bases, leaving 14 bases between them. This record belongs to a study of T cells in Graves' hyperthyroidism and ophthalmopathy.

Sequenced: blood. The chain is built from TRBV27 and TRBJ1-1; the D gene is possibly TRBD1 (6 bases). This sequence was found in a woman aged 50 to 65 with Graves' hyperthyroidism. The chain's CDR3 is CASRPAPGAEAFF. The CDR3 nucleotides read TGTGCCAGCAGGCCGGCTCCAGGGGCTGAAGCTTTCTTT.